These 12 T cell receptor beta chains came from one sample sequenced in a study of cytomegalovirus exposure and HLA in healthy donors. The PCR contained 60 Vbeta and 13 Jbeta primers. Profiled with immunoSEQ multiplex PCR; TCRdb holds only in-frame clones, not every one. The data hold approximately 96,000 clones, with approximately 79% observed a single time. Sequenced input: PBMCs. The receptors derive from a male donor in good health and CMV-seronegative.

V gene TRBV27 combines with J gene TRBJ1-1; 7 nucleotides line up with TRBD1. This CDR3 contains 17 residues. Germline CDR1 MNHEY, CDR2 SMNVEV (reference sequence). J gave up 3 bases and V 5 bases, and 15 bases lay outside the gene matches. In nucleotides, the CDR3 is TGTGCCAGCAGTCCCGAGAATAGACAGGGAAGGGACACTGAAGCTTTCTTT. It specifies CASSPENRQGRDTEAFF.

This clone was recorded only once. V is TRBV6-4 and J is TRBJ2-5; maybe TRBD1 (6 bases). Deletions cut 3 bases from V and 1 base from J, with 12 bases between. The CDR3 has 15 amino acids. Germline CDR1 MRHNA, CDR2 SNTAGT. Here the CDR3 reads CASSEGAGAQETQYF. The DNA of the CDR3 is TGTGCCAGCAGTGAGGGGGCAGGGGCCCAAGAGACCCAGTACTTC.

The V and J genes are TRBV10-3 and TRBJ2-4; TRBD1 matches 11 bases. This CDR3 is 11 amino acids long. Germline V gives CDR1 ENHRY, CDR2 SYGVKD. J was trimmed by 11 bases and V by 9 bases; bases with no gene match: 3. The CDR3 spells CAMGTGGVQYF. CDR3 bases: TGTGCCATGGGGACAGGGGGGGTTCAGTACTTC.

This chain uses TRBV28 with TRBJ2-3; 11 bases are shared with TRBD2. After removal of 5 bases from V and 7 bases from J, the junction contained 8 bases not matched to a gene. The germline gives CDR1 MDHEN, CDR2 SYDVKM. This CDR3 has 15 amino acids. CDR3 coding DNA: TGTGCCAGCAGTAGTAGCGGGAGGGCCATTCATACGCAGTATTTT. It specifies CASSSSGRAIHTQYF.

V and J are TRBV5-4 and TRBJ2-3, with D perhaps TRBD2 (6 bases). The CDR3 runs 13 residues. From germline, CDR1 is SGHNT and CDR2 YYREEE (reference sequence). With 2 bases removed from V and 8 bases from J, the gap between germline ends came to 12 bases. CDR3 in amino acids: CASSFRGEVTQYF. CDR3 DNA: TGTGCCAGCAGCTTTAGAGGGGAGGTTACGCAGTATTTT. Variable domain in full (rest from reference TRBV5-4 and TRBJ2-3): ETGVTQSPTHLIKTRGQQVTLRCSSQSGHNTVSWYQQALGQGPQFIFQYYREEENGRGNFPPRFSGLQFPNYSSELNVNALELDDSALYLCASSFRGEVTQYFGPGTRLTVL.

A few counts support this clone. This rearrangement joins TRBV10-3 to TRBJ2-3, with 8 bases lining up with TRBD1. CDR1 is ENHRY and CDR2 is SYGVKD in the germline V gene. CDR3 length: 14 residues. Trimming took 4 bases from V and 6 from J; bases not matched to a gene: 6. Here the CDR3 reads CAISGGQGLDTQYF. In DNA, the CDR3 is TGTGCCATCAGTGGAGGACAGGGTCTCGATACGCAGTATTTT.

The rearrangement joins TRBV5-1 to TRBJ2-3; no definite D call. The length of the CDR3 is 15 residues. V was cut by 0 bases and J by 2 bases, with 10 bases left in between. Germline CDR1 reads SGHRS; CDR2 reads YFSETQ. CDR3 bases: TGCGCCAGCAGCTTGGCTAGAGGATACACAGATACGCAGTATTTT. It yields the protein CASSLARGYTDTQYF.

The chain employs TRBV7-2 and TRBJ2-5, with D possibly matching TRBD2 (5 bases). This CDR3 is built from 15 residues. The germline V gene has CDR1 SGHTA and CDR2 FQGNSA. V was cut by 5 bases and J by 0 bases, with 13 bases left in between. The chain's CDR3 is CASSRWTQYQETQYF. As DNA, the CDR3 is TGTGCCAGCAGCCGATGGACTCAATACCAAGAGACCCAGTACTTC.

The chain joins TRBV13 to TRBJ2-1, with 7 bases fitting TRBD2. The V segment lost 8 bases and the J segment 8 bases; nucleotides outside the gene matches: 12. The length of the CDR3 is 14 residues. Germline-derived CDR1 and CDR2 are PRHDT and FYEKMQ (reference sequence). The CDR3 loop is CASLARGWEHEQFF. CDR3 bases: TGTGCCAGCCTTGCGCGGGGGTGGGAACATGAGCAGTTCTTC.

Note on this clone: Relative to the germline gene, one junction end is altered; a read error may explain this. The chain links TRBV30 to TRBJ1-2, with unresolved D. CDR3 size: 15 residues. Germline lookup yields CDR1 GTSNPN and CDR2 SVGIG (reference sequence). DNA of the CDR3: TGTGCCTGGACCAAGATACGATTGACGGGATCCAAAAGAAGCTTC. Its translation: CAWTKIRLTGSKRSF.

The V call is TRBV11-3, the J call TRBJ2-7, with D possibly TRBD1 on 6 matching bases. This CDR3 is built from 12 residues. V lost 5 bases to trimming and J lost 4 bases, with 9 bases between them. Looked up from germline, CDR1 is SGHNT and CDR2 is YENEEA. In DNA form, the CDR3 reads TGTGCCAGCAGCCAGACAGGATACGAGCAGTACTTC. This translates into CASSQTGYEQYF. Full variable domain (missing parts from reference TRBV11-3 and TRBJ2-7): EAGVVQSPRYKIIEKKQPVAFWCNPISGHNTLYWYLQNLGQGPELLIRYENEEAVDDSQLPKDRFSAERLKGVDSTLKIQPAELGDSAVYLCASSQTGYEQYFGPGTRLTVT.

This chain links TRBV11-1 with TRBJ2-1; 10 bases map to TRBD2. The CDR3 totals 15 residues. From germline, CDR1 is SGHAT and CDR2 FQDESV (reference sequence). V dropped 5 bases and J dropped 4; count of bases not matched to a gene: 5. CDR3 residues: CASSRGTSEYNEQFF. The CDR3 nucleotides read TGTGCCAGCAGCCGGGGGACTAGCGAATACAATGAGCAGTTCTTC.